This T cell receptor beta chain stems from a study of T cells expressing NK-cell markers. Each CDR3 protein gets one entry in TCRdb, which reprocessed the 5' RACE reads and gives no DNA. The sample table sets out about 450,000 distinct CDR3 sequences. The CDR3 length is 15 residues. Germline values: CDR1 MRHNA, CDR2 SNTAGT. The rearrangement links TRBV6-4 to TRBJ2-3; as DNA is missing, the TRBD1 call by TCRdb cannot be tested. The TCR sequence derives from a woman between 18 and 70 years old in good health. Material: blood T cells: a sorted CD56 or NKG2C T cell subset, CD4+ or CD8+ T cells, or bulk PBMC T cells (not recorded which). This CDR3 reads CASSIMGGSTDTQYF.